These T cell receptor beta chains were read from a single sample in a study of blood T cell repertoires in COVID-19. The assay was immunoSEQ multiplex PCR, and TCRdb's table has in-frame clones only and misses some. The sample yields roughly 120,000 clones, approximately 89% seen once. The sequencing input was peripheral blood. Receptor source: a woman of 80 years or more with COVID-19, enrolled during active disease. Both conserved end residues are part of each CDR3. A D gene is named only where the DNA matches it firmly. Clone sizes are given selectively: once, few, many, or a class where the clone is expanded.

clone_size	d_call	v_call	j_call	cdr3_aa	cdr3_nt
once	TRBD1	TRBV5-4	TRBJ2-5	CASSDGQGRETQYF	TGTGCCAGCAGCGACGGACAGGGTCGAGAGACCCAGTACTTC
-	-	TRBV28	TRBJ2-7	CASKVQRGEQYF	TGTGCCAGCAAGGTACAACGGGGCGAGCAGTACTTC
-	TRBD1	TRBV4-3	TRBJ2-1	CASSQEQGDGNEQFF	TGCGCCAGCAGCCAAGAACAGGGGGACGGCAATGAGCAGTTCTTC
-	-	TRBV3-1/TRBV3-2	TRBJ1-5	CASSPDMYQPQHF	TGTGCCAGCAGCCCCGACATGTATCAGCCCCAGCATTTT
once	-	TRBV21-1	TRBJ2-7	CATSKTHYEQYF	TGTGCCACCTCAAAGACACACTACGAGCAGTACTTC
-	TRBD2	TRBV24-1	TRBJ2-2	CATSDWTSGVVGELFF	TGTGCCACCAGTGATTGGACTAGCGGGGTTGTCGGGGAGCTGTTTTTT
-	-	TRBV6-6	TRBJ2-7	CASSPPRQEFYEQYF	TGTGCCAGCAGCCCTCCAAGACAGGAGTTCTACGAGCAGTACTTC
-	TRBD1	TRBV19	TRBJ1-6	CASNDRGLSPLHF	TGTGCCAGTAATGACAGGGGGCTATCACCCCTCCACTTT
-	TRBD2	TRBV28	TRBJ2-7	CASRTLAGVYEQYF	TGTGCCAGCAGAACCCTAGCGGGAGTCTACGAGCAGTACTTC
-	TRBD2	TRBV28	TRBJ2-2	CASSPWGGAGGTNTGELFF	TGTGCCAGCAGTCCGTGGGGTGGGGCGGGAGGTACGAACACCGGGGAGCTGTTTTTT
-	-	TRBV2	TRBJ1-1	CASRGTQGPNTEAFF	TGTGCCAGCAGAGGTACACAGGGTCCCAACACTGAAGCTTTCTTT
-	-	TRBV3-1/TRBV3-2	TRBJ1-3	CASSQDSSGNTIYF	TGTGCCAGCAGCCAGGACAGCTCTGGAAACACCATATATTTT
-	TRBD2	TRBV13	TRBJ2-7	CASSSSGWREGPYEQYF	TGTGCCAGCAGCTCGTCCGGATGGCGGGAGGGTCCCTACGAGCAGTACTTC
-	TRBD1	TRBV6-2/TRBV6-3	TRBJ1-3	CASSPKAGQVSPGGNTIYF	TGTGCCAGCAGCCCCAAGGCGGGACAGGTTTCGCCCGGTGGAAACACCATATATTTT
-	-	TRBV7-9	TRBJ1-1	CASTERGTEAFF	TGTGCCAGCACCGAGAGAGGGACTGAAGCTTTCTTT
-	-	TRBV12-3/TRBV12-4	TRBJ2-1	CASSRYNEQFF	TGTGCCAGCAGTCGCTACAATGAGCAGTTCTTC
-	-	TRBV5-4	TRBJ1-3	CASSLGQGSSGNTIYF	TGTGCCAGCAGCTTGGGGCAGGGAAGCTCTGGAAACACCATATATTTT
-	-	TRBV11-2	TRBJ2-7	CASRPTRGTGEQYF	TGTGCCAGCAGACCTACCCGCGGGACGGGCGAGCAGTACTTC
-	-	TRBV18	TRBJ2-7	CASSPSGAQNYEQYF	TGTGCCAGCTCACCTTCAGGGGCCCAAAACTACGAGCAGTACTTC
-	TRBD1	TRBV10-3	TRBJ2-4	CAISGSAGGIQYF	TGTGCCATCAGTGGCTCGGCAGGGGGAATTCAGTACTTC
-	-	TRBV6-1	TRBJ2-7	CASSDPRGFAGYEQYF	TGTGCCAGCAGTGACCCTAGGGGCTTTGCAGGCTACGAGCAGTACTTC
few	TRBD2	TRBV7-9	TRBJ2-7	CASSLGGGSYEQYF	TGTGCCAGCAGCTTAGGGGGGGGCTCCTACGAGCAGTACTTC
-	-	TRBV2	TRBJ2-3	CASSGPYLRGTTQYF	TGTGCCAGCAGTGGGCCCTACCTCAGGGGAACTACGCAGTATTTT
-	-	TRBV18	TRBJ1-5	CASSIQSNQPQHF	TGTGCCAGCTCAATACAGAGCAATCAGCCCCAGCATTTT
-	-	TRBV25-1	TRBJ2-7	CASSEYPDYGQQYF	TGTGCCAGCAGTGAATATCCGGACTACGGGCAGCAGTACTTC
-	-	TRBV28	TRBJ1-2	CASQSRLPSNYGYTF	TGTGCCAGCCAAAGCCGGTTACCCTCCAACTATGGCTACACCTTC
few	-	TRBV3-1/TRBV3-2	TRBJ1-6	CASSYYSTGNNSPLHF	TGTGCCAGCAGCTATTATTCGACAGGCAATAATTCACCCCTCCACTTT
-	TRBD1	TRBV9	TRBJ1-3	CASSVRQGIDSGNTIYF	TGTGCCAGCAGCGTCAGACAGGGGATCGACTCTGGAAACACCATATATTTT
-	-	TRBV3-1/TRBV3-2	TRBJ1-2	CASTGRQTGGYTF	TGTGCCAGCACCGGTCGCCAAACGGGAGGCTACACCTTC
-	TRBD2	TRBV4-2	TRBJ2-1	CASSHEPTIGTSGNAEQFF	TGTGCCAGCAGTCACGAACCTACCATTGGGACTAGCGGGAACGCTGAGCAGTTCTTC
-	-	TRBV7-3	TRBJ2-3	CASSYRARTDTQYF	TGTGCCAGCAGCTACAGGGCCCGCACAGATACGCAGTATTTT
-	TRBD1	TRBV6-2/TRBV6-3	TRBJ1-5	CASSYRAGTGMVKDQPQHF	TGTGCCAGCAGTTACAGAGCCGGGACAGGGATGGTTAAGGATCAGCCCCAGCATTTT
few	TRBD1	TRBV2	TRBJ1-5	CASSVTGGSNQPQHF	TGTGCCAGCAGCGTGACAGGGGGCAGCAATCAGCCCCAGCATTTT
-	-	TRBV19	TRBJ2-5	CASSIRYQETQYF	TGTGCCAGTAGTATCAGGTACCAAGAGACCCAGTACTTC
once	TRBD2	TRBV6-5	TRBJ2-2	CASRAGAATGELFF	TGTGCCAGCAGAGCGGGAGCAGCGACCGGGGAGCTGTTTTTT
-	TRBD1	TRBV10-3	TRBJ2-3	CAISGQGSTDTQYF	TGTGCCATCAGTGGACAGGGAAGCACAGATACGCAGTATTTT
-	-	TRBV5-1	TRBJ2-1	CASRLGAVTYNEQFF	TGCGCCAGCAGATTGGGAGCGGTTACATACAATGAGCAGTTCTTC
once	TRBD2	TRBV7-9	TRBJ2-1	CASSFRRAGGYNEQFF	TGTGCCAGCAGCTTCCGCCGAGCGGGAGGCTACAATGAGCAGTTCTTC
-	-	TRBV28	TRBJ1-6	CASSPPDSPLHF	TGTGCCAGCAGTCCCCCAGATTCACCCCTCCACTTT
-	TRBD2	TRBV5-1	TRBJ2-5	CASSRLAAEETQYF	TGCGCCAGCAGCCGACTAGCGGCGGAAGAGACCCAGTACTTC
-	TRBD1	TRBV7-8	TRBJ1-3	CASSWTGTGNTIYF	TGTGCCAGCAGCTGGACAGGGACGGGAAACACCATATATTTT
-	TRBD1	TRBV28	TRBJ1-2	CASSLRGQLGRWGYGYTF	TGTGCCAGCAGTTTAAGGGGACAGCTAGGGCGTTGGGGCTATGGCTACACCTTC
once	TRBD1	TRBV19	TRBJ1-5	CASSPTGGDINQPQHF	TGTGCCAGTAGTCCAACAGGGGGCGACATCAATCAGCCCCAGCATTTT
-	-	TRBV9	TRBJ2-3	CASSVTGGGGVTDTQYF	TGTGCCAGCAGCGTCACCGGAGGGGGGGGCGTCACAGATACGCAGTATTTT
-	TRBD1	TRBV24-1	TRBJ2-5	CATSSEGAKETQYF	TGTGCCACCAGTTCTGAGGGGGCGAAAGAGACCCAGTACTTC
-	TRBD1	TRBV19	TRBJ1-6	CATRTGDDNSPLHF	TGTGCCACCCGGACAGGGGACGATAATTCACCCCTCCACTTT
-	-	TRBV28	TRBJ1-5	CASNSQVQPQHF	TGTGCCAGTAACAGCCAAGTTCAGCCCCAGCATTTT
-	-	TRBV5-1	TRBJ2-1	CASSLMASWDNEQFF	TGCGCCAGCAGCTTGATGGCTAGCTGGGACAATGAGCAGTTCTTC
-	-	TRBV13	TRBJ2-7	CASSGSSAFSYEQYF	TGTGCCAGCAGCGGGAGTAGCGCGTTCTCCTACGAGCAGTACTTC
once	TRBD1	TRBV29-1	TRBJ1-2	CSAGQGMGYGYTF	TGCAGCGCCGGACAGGGAATGGGCTATGGCTACACCTTC